This is a list of T cell receptor beta chains from one sample in a study of blood T cell repertoires in COVID-19. The method was immunoSEQ multiplex PCR; TCRdb's version includes in-frame clones alone and lacks a portion of them. The repertoire includes about 210,000 clones, almost 85% of them detected once, and about 12% sits in the top ten. Source material: peripheral blood. These receptors were obtained from a woman in her thirties or forties with acute or convalescent COVID-19. Each CDR3 is given with its conserved first and last residue. Each record gives: V gene, J gene, D gene, clone size, CDR3 DNA, CDR3 protein. A D gene is named only where the DNA matches it firmly. Size tells how often a clone was seen (once, few, many) or the class of an expanded clone, and some rows leave it out.

V gene: TRBV11-3
J gene: TRBJ2-1
D gene: TRBD2
clone size: NA
CDR3 DNA: TGTGCCAGCAGCACCCATTTAGCGGGGGGGTACAATGAGCAGTTCTTC
CDR3 protein: CASSTHLAGGYNEQFF

V gene: TRBV5-1
J gene: TRBJ2-1
D gene: NA
clone size: once
CDR3 DNA: TGCGCCAGCAGTTTAGCCGGGGGCAATGAGCAGTTCTTC
CDR3 protein: CASSLAGGNEQFF

V gene: TRBV27
J gene: TRBJ1-2
D gene: TRBD1
clone size: NA
CDR3 DNA: TGTGCCAGCAGTCGGAACTGGGACAGTCCTTGGGATGGCTACACCTTC
CDR3 protein: CASSRNWDSPWDGYTF

V gene: TRBV7-3
J gene: TRBJ1-1
D gene: NA
clone size: NA
CDR3 DNA: TGTGCCAGCAGCTTTGACCGGGACACTGAAGCTTTCTTT
CDR3 protein: CASSFDRDTEAFF

V gene: TRBV7-9
J gene: TRBJ1-2
D gene: TRBD1
clone size: NA
CDR3 DNA: TGTGCCAGCAGCTTAGGACAGGGGGCTTCATTATATGGCTACACCTTC
CDR3 protein: CASSLGQGASLYGYTF

V gene: TRBV5-1
J gene: TRBJ2-7
D gene: TRBD2
clone size: NA
CDR3 DNA: TGCGCCAGCAGCTCCGACCCCGGACTAGCGGGGAGCGAGCAGTACTTC
CDR3 protein: CASSSDPGLAGSEQYF

V gene: TRBV20-1
J gene: TRBJ1-1
D gene: NA
clone size: NA
CDR3 DNA: TGCAGTGCTAGTTTGACAGCCCCATGGACTGAAGCTTTCTTT
CDR3 protein: CSASLTAPWTEAFF

V gene: TRBV5-6
J gene: TRBJ2-2
D gene: TRBD2
clone size: once
CDR3 DNA: TGTGCCAGCAGCCCGAGCGGGGGGGCGTCCGGGGAGCTGTTTTTT
CDR3 protein: CASSPSGGASGELFF

V gene: TRBV29-1
J gene: TRBJ2-1
D gene: TRBD1
clone size: NA
CDR3 DNA: TGCAGCGTTGACGGACAGGGGGCGCTCAATGAGCAGTTCTTC
CDR3 protein: CSVDGQGALNEQFF

V gene: TRBV6-2/TRBV6-3
J gene: TRBJ2-7
D gene: TRBD2
clone size: medium-sized
CDR3 DNA: TGTGCCAGCAGCCTGGGGACTAGCGGAGCCTACGAGCAGTACTTC
CDR3 protein: CASSLGTSGAYEQYF

V gene: TRBV10-1
J gene: TRBJ2-3
D gene: NA
clone size: NA
CDR3 DNA: TGCGCCAGCAGTGAGGACAGGCGATCCACAGATACGCAGTATTTT
CDR3 protein: CASSEDRRSTDTQYF

V gene: TRBV19
J gene: TRBJ2-2
D gene: TRBD1
clone size: few
CDR3 DNA: TGTGCCAGTAGTACCCGGGACAGGGGAACCGGGGAGCTGTTTTTT
CDR3 protein: CASSTRDRGTGELFF